The entry below gives a single T cell receptor beta chain sequence along with its context. What it binds is unknown. The CDR3 is 15 residues long. CDR1 and CDR2 from the germline V gene are SGHVS and FNYEAQ. V was clipped by 5 bases and J by 5 bases; unmatched bases: 11. The record originates from a study of T-cell memory formation after mild COVID-19. Study information: TCR clusters largely stayed donor specific. Study-wide findings and caveats: Cross-reactive memory seemingly joined, as some responding clones were found in pre-infection memory.

One entry per CDR3 protein results from TCRdb running MiXCR on the 5' RACE reads. The sample consists of approximately 300,000 distinct CDR3 sequences, roughly 21% of them appearing once. Sequencing used PBMCs or a T cell subset sorted from them (not recorded which). This sequence originates from a young man who had mild COVID-19 (a few samples of this study predate the infection). Cell type and time point are not known. The chain is built from TRBV7-6 and TRBJ1-1; 7 bases map to TRBD1. CDR3 protein: CASSRPQGRGTEAFF. The CDR3 region has the DNA TGTGCCAGCAGCCGACCACAGGGGCGTGGAACTGAAGCTTTCTTT.